One sample yielded the 22 T cell receptor beta chains listed below, sequenced in a study of Graves' ophthalmopathy and Graves' hyperthyroidism. Amplified material comprised TCR beta CDR3 regions derived from RNA transcripts. Second-round multiplex PCR came after first-round RT-PCR with HTBI primers. MiXCR, applied by TCRdb to the multiplex PCR reads, yields one record per CDR3 protein. The repertoire holds approximately 160,000 distinct CDR3 sequences, 35% to 50% seen once, with roughly 8.9% in the top ten. Sequencing used peripheral blood. The receptors stem from a man aged 25-40 years with Graves' ophthalmopathy.

The chain is built from TRBV7-8 and TRBJ2-7, with D maybe TRBD2 (6 bases). The CDR3 is made up of 17 amino acids. Trimming shortened V by 3 bases and J by 0 bases, and 18 bases separated the two germline ends. Germline V gene lookup returns CDR1 SGHVS and CDR2 FQNEAQ. The CDR3 reads CASSFNVGLESSYEQYF. The CDR3, as DNA: TGTGCCAGCAGCTTTAACGTGGGACTCGAGAGCTCCTACGAGCAGTACTTC.

This chain uses TRBV12-3 or TRBV12-4 with TRBJ2-5; 7 bases are shared with TRBD2. V trimming: 3 bases; J trimming: 5 bases; junction bases outside the gene matches: 12. The CDR3 is 16 residues long. The CDR3 region is CASSFGLADYVETQYF. CDR3 nucleotides: TGTGCCAGCAGTTTCGGCCTAGCGGACTACGTGGAGACCCAGTACTTC.

This clonotype was observed many times. An end of the junction does not agree with germline; a read error may underlie this. Written as DNA, the CDR3 is TGTGCCAGTAGTATCGGGTGGTTACTAGCACAGCAGTGCTTC. Translating gives CASSIGWLLAQQCF. V gene TRBV19 combines with J gene TRBJ2-7; TRBD2 might be the D (6 bases). This CDR3 contains 14 residues. Germline CDR1 and CDR2: LNHDA and SQIVND (reference sequence). The variable domain in full, with the rest retrieved from reference TRBV19 and TRBJ2-7, is DGGITQSPKYLFRKEGQNVTLSCEQNLNHDAMYWYRQDPGQGLRLIYYSQIVNDFQKGDIAEGYSVSREKKESFPLTVTSAQKNPTAFYLCASSIGWLLAQQCFGPGTRLTVT.

This clonotype was counted between two and nine times. This sequence joins TRBV6-1 and TRBJ1-3; D remains unclear. This CDR3 contains 14 residues. Germline CDR1 is MNHNS and CDR2 is SASEGT. The V end lost 6 bases, the J end lost 0 bases, and 9 bases lay between the germline ends. CDR3 bases: TGTGCCAGCAGAGGGTGGATCTCTGGAAACACCATATATTTT. This codes for CASRGWISGNTIYF.

This clonotype was seen at least ten times. The genes are TRBV6-5 and TRBJ2-5; D unclear. Per the germline V gene, CDR1 is MNHEY and CDR2 is SVGAGI. V lost 2 bases and J lost 5, with 9 bases in between. This CDR3 region has 13 residues. The DNA of the CDR3 is TGTGCCAGCAGTTACGCGGAAGGGGAGACCCAGTACTTC. This translates into CASSYAEGETQYF.

In its sample, this clonotype was seen many times. V usage is TRBV27 and J usage is TRBJ1-2, with D unclear. Germline CDR1 is MNHEY and CDR2 is SMNVEV (reference sequence). V was shortened by 4 bases and J by 2 bases, with 8 bases between the two germline ends. This CDR3 is 13 amino acids long. The CDR3, as DNA: TGTGCCAGCAGTTCCAGAGAGAACTATGGCTACACCTTC. Translating gives CASSSRENYGYTF.

This clonotype has ten or more counts. The DNA for the CDR3 is TGTGCCAGCAGCCCCGGACTGATCTATGGCTACACCTTC. This gives the protein CASSPGLIYGYTF. The chain has TRBV12-3 or TRBV12-4 and TRBJ1-2, with D unresolved. Trimming removed 6 bases at V and 4 bases at J, with 12 bases between. This CDR3 contains 13 residues.

This clonotype was observed many times. J is TRBJ2-7 and V is TRBV12-3 or TRBV12-4, with D unresolved. This CDR3 has 13 residues. V was clipped by 1 base and J by 0 bases, with 4 bases between them. CDR3 region: CASSLGHSYEQYF. In DNA form, the CDR3 reads TGTGCCAGCAGTTTAGGGCACTCCTACGAGCAGTACTTC.

This clonotype was observed at least ten times. V is TRBV28 and J is TRBJ1-6; a weak D match, TRBD1 (6 bases). V gave up 8 bases and J gave up 0 bases, with 20 bases separating them. Germline V gives CDR1 MDHEN, CDR2 SYDVKM. The CDR3 has 18 residues. The CDR3 loop is CASDSGGRESSYNSPLHF. CDR3 sequence (DNA): TGTGCCAGCGATTCGGGGGGCAGAGAGAGCTCCTATAATTCACCCCTCCACTTT. Full variable domain (missing parts from reference TRBV28 and TRBJ1-6): DVKVTQSSRYLVKRTGEKVFLECVQDMDHENMFWYRQDPGLGLRLIYFSYDVKMKEKGDIPEGYSVSREKKERFSLILESASTNQTSMYLCASDSGGRESSYNSPLHFGNGTRLTVT.

The chain has TRBV19 and TRBJ1-1; D is undetermined. The germline V gene encodes CDR1 LNHDA and CDR2 SQIVND (reference sequence). Trimming left V 5 bases short and J 1 base short, with 17 bases between. This CDR3 has 16 amino acids. The CDR3: CASSGRVGRQNTEAFF. The CDR3 bases are TGTGCCAGTAGTGGGAGAGTCGGACGCCAGAACACTGAAGCTTTCTTT.

This clonotype was seen ten or more times. V is TRBV2 and J is TRBJ2-7; no definite D call. Trimming pared 4 bases from V and 6 bases from J, leaving 13 bases between. Germline V gene sequence: CDR1 SNHLY, CDR2 FYNNEI. This CDR3 is 13 amino acids long. DNA of the CDR3: TGTGCCAGCAGTGTGAACCCGGTAGCCGAGCAGTACTTC. Translation: CASSVNPVAEQYF.

This clonotype has a count of ten or more. V usage is TRBV4-3 and J usage is TRBJ2-7; D unclear. Germline lookup yields CDR1 LGHNA and CDR2 YSLEER. The CDR3 has 16 amino acids. V lost 1 base and J lost 3, with 16 bases in between. CDR3 sequence: CASSQGSHTTGYEQYF. The DNA for the CDR3 is TGCGCCAGCAGCCAAGGGTCGCACACGACCGGCTACGAGCAGTACTTC.

This clonotype was recorded many times. The chain is built from TRBV12-3 or TRBV12-4 and TRBJ1-1, with D tentatively TRBD1 (6 bases). CDR3 length equals 14 residues. Deletions cut 6 bases from V and 1 base from J, with 12 bases between. Here the CDR3 DNA reads TGTGCCAGCAGGTCACAACAGGGGAACACTGAAGCTTTCTTT. It codes for CASRSQQGNTEAFF.

Many counts were recorded for this clonotype. The V call is TRBV27, the J call TRBJ2-7; D not resolved. This CDR3 region has 14 residues. Trimming took off 6 bases at V and 2 bases at J, with 14 bases between the two ends. From germline, CDR1 is MNHEY and CDR2 SMNVEV (reference sequence). DNA of the CDR3: TGTGCCAGCAGCAAGGACCGCGGACCCTACGAGCAGTACTTC. Translated, it gives CASSKDRGPYEQYF.

V and J are TRBV5-1 and TRBJ1-6, with 8 bases aligning to TRBD1. The CDR3 consists of 14 residues. CDR1 is SGHRS, CDR2 YFSETQ, per germline. Trimming removed 6 bases from V and 8 bases from J; junction bases left unmatched: 7. The CDR3 DNA reads TGCGCCAGCAAACGGACAGGGAAGGATTCACCCCTCCACTTT. It codes for CASKRTGKDSPLHF.

The chain links TRBV7-9 to TRBJ2-7; D is perhaps TRBD2 (5 bases). The V gene lost 5 bases and the J gene lost 3 bases, with 17 bases spanning the gap. The length of the CDR3 is 15 residues. Germline V gene sequence: CDR1 SEHNR, CDR2 FQNEAQ (reference sequence). CDR3 amino acids: CASSEIEDGNYEQYF. CDR3 in DNA: TGTGCCAGCAGCGAGATTGAGGACGGGAACTACGAGCAGTACTTC.

In its sample, this clonotype was seen many times. V gene TRBV12-3 or TRBV12-4 combines with J gene TRBJ2-7; D possibly corresponds to TRBD2 (6 bases). V was trimmed by 3 bases and J by 5 bases, leaving 11 bases between them. The CDR3 length is 13 residues. CDR3 in DNA: TGTGCCAGCAGTTTGGACGGGAGAAACGAGCAGTACTTC. It yields the protein CASSLDGRNEQYF.

The J gene is TRBJ2-5, the V gene TRBV28; D is possibly TRBD1 (5 bases). Germline CDR1 and CDR2: MDHEN and SYDVKM. This CDR3 comprises 15 residues. Deletions cut 7 bases from V and 2 bases from J, with 17 bases between. The CDR3 DNA reads as TGTGCCAGCAACCTATGGGGCTTTCCACAAGAGACCCAGTACTTC. Protein sequence: CASNLWGFPQETQYF.

This clonotype was picked up many times. This chain uses TRBV4-2 with TRBJ2-2; 9 bases fit TRBD1. Germline-derived CDR1 and CDR2 are LGHNA and YNFKEQ. The CDR3 spans 16 residues. V gave up 5 bases and J gave up 5 bases; unmatched junction bases: 9. CDR3 DNA sequence: TGTGCCAGCAGCACTACCGGGACAGGGATAACCGGGGAGCTGTTTTTT. This gives the protein CASSTTGTGITGELFF.

The gene calls are TRBV12-3 or TRBV12-4 and TRBJ1-1; D gene unclear. Trimming left V 6 bases short and J 1 base short, with 15 bases between. The CDR3 spans 15 residues. DNA for the CDR3: TGTGCCAGCAGCCAATCACCACTTAAGAACACTGAAGCTTTCTTT. Amino acid sequence: CASSQSPLKNTEAFF.

The chain combines TRBV6-2 or TRBV6-3 with TRBJ2-7, with D perhaps matching TRBD2 (7 bases). Per germline, CDR1 MNHEY and CDR2 SVGEGT. The CDR3 totals 15 residues. The V end was cut by 3 bases, the J end by 3 bases, with 15 bases between. For the CDR3, the DNA is TGTGCCAGCAGTTATACGGGGGGCAGCTTCTACGAGCAGTACTTC. This codes for CASSYTGGSFYEQYF.

Ten or more counts support this clonotype. The chain carries TRBV27 and TRBJ2-2; D is undetermined. The CDR3 is made up of 15 amino acids. Trimming stripped 6 bases from V and 1 base from J, with 12 bases between. Germline V gene lookup returns CDR1 MNHEY and CDR2 SMNVEV (reference sequence). CDR3 bases: TGTGCCAGCAGAGACAATCTGGGGAACACCGGGGAGCTGTTTTTT. Protein: CASRDNLGNTGELFF.